Detailed here is one T cell receptor (beta chain). At one of its ends the junction is not consistent with the germline gene, which may arise from a read error. The sample carries other DNA sequences with the same CDR3. Per germline, CDR1 MNHEY and CDR2 SVGAGI. This CDR3 is 15 amino acids long. Data came from immunoSEQ multiplex PCR; TCRdb stores just in-frame clones and leaves some out. This table holds tens of thousands of clones, approximately 90% found once. This sample stems from a study of technical replicates of blood from several donors. This chain links TRBV6-5 with TRBJ1-6; D gene unclear. Sequenced sample: PBMCs. The sequence was collected from a human donor in good health. Some clones in this sample may be carry-over from other donors' samples. The CDR3 DNA is TGTGCCAGCAGTTTCGAGGGCACCTATAATTCCCCCCTCCACTTT. Its translation is CASSFEGTYNSPLHF.